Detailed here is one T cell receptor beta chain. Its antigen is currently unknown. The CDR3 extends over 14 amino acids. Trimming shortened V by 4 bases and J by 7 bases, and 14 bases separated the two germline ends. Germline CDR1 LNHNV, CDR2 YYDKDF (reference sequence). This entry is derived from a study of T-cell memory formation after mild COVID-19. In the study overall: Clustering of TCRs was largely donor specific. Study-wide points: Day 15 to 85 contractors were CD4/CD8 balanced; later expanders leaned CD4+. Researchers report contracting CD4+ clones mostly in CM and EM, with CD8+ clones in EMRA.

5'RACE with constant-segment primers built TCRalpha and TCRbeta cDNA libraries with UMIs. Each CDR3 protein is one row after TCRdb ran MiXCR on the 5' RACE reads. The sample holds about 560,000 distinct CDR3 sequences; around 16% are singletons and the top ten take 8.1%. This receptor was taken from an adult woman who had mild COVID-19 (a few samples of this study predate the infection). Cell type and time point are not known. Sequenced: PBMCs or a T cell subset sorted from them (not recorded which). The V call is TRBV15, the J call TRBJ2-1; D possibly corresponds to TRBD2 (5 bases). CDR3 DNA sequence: TGTGCCACCAGCATAGGTCGGGGTTATAATGAGCAGTTCTTC. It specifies CATSIGRGYNEQFF.